This section outlines one T cell receptor (beta chain) sequence together with its context. Antigen unknown. The authors distributed each subset's genomic DNA evenly over several immunoSEQ plates. Per sorted-subset replicate PCR, input was approximately 200 ng DNA, representing tens of thousands of T cell genomes. The protocol was immunoSEQ multiplex PCR, while the TCRdb copy is restricted to in-frame clones and leaves out a portion. The data show roughly 2,000,000 clones, with just under 95% seen just once and 1% to 1.5% held by the top ten. The naive CD8 population came from CD45RO-negative cells selected for CCR7, without terminally differentiated effector memory CD45RA+ cells. This CDR3 has 15 residues. The V gene end was trimmed by 8 bases and the J gene end by 2 bases; junction bases not matched to a gene: 11. Germline V lookup: CDR1 MNHEY, CDR2 SMNVEV (reference sequence). The data stem from a study of shared clonotypes between healthy human individuals. Study-wide background: Serving as donors were a couple of women and a few men, whose ages spanned 18 to 49.

Whole-study results and caveats: Shared clonotypes: 4.5% to 5% naive CD4, about 4% naive CD8, about 2.5% memory CD4, approximately 0.37% memory CD8.

The rearrangement uses TRBV27 and TRBJ2-7; 8 nucleotides agree with TRBD1. The sequencing sample was made of naive CD8+ T cells sorted from blood. This receptor was obtained from a man between 18 and 29 years old in good health. CDR3 sequence: CASSSGQGVAYEQYF. The CDR3, as DNA: TGTGCCAGCTCTTCCGGACAGGGAGTTGCCTACGAGCAGTACTTC.